The sequence of this T cell receptor (beta chain) was determined in a study of beta chain features in type 1 diabetes. Study outcomes and limitations: cDNA sequencing could over-represent cells with high TCR expression.

On this clone: No antigen is known for it.

The entirety of the isolated RNA underwent reverse transcription, so expressed TCRB transcripts were sequenced. This table comes from immunoSEQ multiplex PCR, and its TCRdb copy is limited to in-frame clones, with some not included. The data show 900,000 or so clones, about 17% seen once. The CDR3 has 14 residues. Deletions cut 2 bases from V and 3 bases from J, with 8 bases between. Germline assignment: CDR1 MGHDK and CDR2 SYGVNS. The receptor was isolated from a woman aged 18-29 years in good health. The sample consisted of naive CD4+ T cells from blood. V and J are TRBV25-1 and TRBJ1-3; D is uncertain. The CDR3 reads CASSERYLGNTIYF. CDR3 DNA sequence: TGTGCCAGCAGTGAAAGGTACCTTGGAAACACCATATATTTT.